Listed below are T cell receptor beta chains from one sample, sequenced in a study of sequential checkpoint blockade in melanoma. Some clones are missing from TCRdb's copy, which holds only in-frame ones; the method was immunoSEQ multiplex PCR. The sample records some 32,000 clones, around 82% being singletons. Sequencing used CD8+ T cells sorted from blood (inferred from file names), obtained from a patient given nivolumab and ipilimumab in sequence. Receptors were obtained from a human donor with melanoma. The CDR3 runs from the conserved cysteine through the conserved F or W. A D gene is named only where the DNA matches it firmly. Where a row states a size, it is once, few, many or the class of an expanded clone; other rows omit it.

V gene: TRBV5-6; J gene: TRBJ2-7; D gene: -; clone size: -; CDR3 protein: CASSGLAESYEQYF; CDR3 DNA: TGTGCCAGCAGCGGTCTCGCGGAGTCCTACGAGCAGTACTTC
V gene: TRBV27; J gene: TRBJ2-7; D gene: TRBD2; clone size: -; CDR3 protein: CASSSMTSGQAYEQYF; CDR3 DNA: TGTGCCAGCAGTTCCATGACTAGCGGGCAAGCCTACGAGCAGTACTTC
V gene: TRBV6-6; J gene: TRBJ2-5; D gene: TRBD2; clone size: -; CDR3 protein: CASSFSGGPQETQYF; CDR3 DNA: TGTGCCAGCAGTTTTAGCGGGGGGCCGCAAGAGACCCAGTACTTC
V gene: TRBV30; J gene: TRBJ1-6; D gene: TRBD1; clone size: -; CDR3 protein: CAWATGETASSPLHF; CDR3 DNA: TGTGCCTGGGCCACAGGGGAAACGGCAAGTTCACCCCTCCACTTT
V gene: TRBV9; J gene: TRBJ1-1; D gene: TRBD1; clone size: -; CDR3 protein: CASSGGQAIDAFF; CDR3 DNA: TGTGCCAGCAGCGGCGGACAGGCAATCGATGCTTTCTTT
V gene: TRBV28; J gene: TRBJ2-7; D gene: TRBD2; clone size: once; CDR3 protein: CAATSADSYEQYF; CDR3 DNA: TGTGCCGCAACTAGCGCCGACTCCTACGAGCAGTACTTC
V gene: TRBV6-5; J gene: TRBJ2-2; D gene: -; clone size: -; CDR3 protein: CASSYPPAGELFF; CDR3 DNA: TGTGCCAGCAGTTACCCCCCCGCCGGGGAGCTGTTTTTT
V gene: TRBV2; J gene: TRBJ1-2; D gene: -; clone size: -; CDR3 protein: CASRDYGYGYTF; CDR3 DNA: TGTGCCAGCCGGGACTATGGGTATGGCTACACCTTC
V gene: TRBV7-9; J gene: TRBJ1-4; D gene: -; clone size: -; CDR3 protein: CASSLSEGISEKLFF; CDR3 DNA: TGTGCCAGCAGCTTATCTGAGGGTATCAGTGAAAAACTGTTTTTT
V gene: TRBV5-4; J gene: TRBJ2-7; D gene: TRBD1; clone size: -; CDR3 protein: CASSVAGTGYSYEQYF; CDR3 DNA: TGTGCCAGCAGCGTGGCCGGGACAGGGTATTCTTACGAGCAGTACTTC
V gene: TRBV6-5; J gene: TRBJ1-5; D gene: -; clone size: -; CDR3 protein: CASRSNRYNQPQHF; CDR3 DNA: TGTGCCAGCAGATCGAACAGATACAATCAGCCCCAGCATTTT
V gene: TRBV7-6; J gene: TRBJ1-4; D gene: -; clone size: -; CDR3 protein: CASSSPDNEKLFF; CDR3 DNA: TGTGCCAGCAGCTCGCCAGATAATGAAAAACTGTTTTTT
V gene: TRBV5-1; J gene: TRBJ2-2; D gene: TRBD2; clone size: -; CDR3 protein: CASSLVGGAWSTGELFF; CDR3 DNA: TGCGCCAGCAGCTTGGTCGGGGGGGCGTGGAGCACCGGGGAGCTGTTTTTT
V gene: TRBV5-6; J gene: TRBJ1-4; D gene: TRBD1; clone size: -; CDR3 protein: CASTYRDRRYEKLFF; CDR3 DNA: TGTGCCAGTACCTACCGGGACAGGAGATATGAAAAACTGTTTTTT
V gene: TRBV1; J gene: TRBJ1-5; D gene: -; clone size: -; CDR3 protein: CTLNQPQHF; CDR3 DNA: TGCACCCTAAATCAGCCCCAGCATTTT
V gene: TRBV11-3; J gene: TRBJ2-1; D gene: TRBD1; clone size: few; CDR3 protein: CASSARGQVGEQFF; CDR3 DNA: TGTGCCAGCAGCGCCCGGGGACAGGTGGGTGAGCAGTTCTTC